This T cell receptor (beta chain) was captured in a study of CD8 T cells in Susac syndrome. Random-hexamer reverse transcription was applied to 0.5 to 1 ug RNA. TCRdb processed the immunoSEQ multiplex PCR reads anew with MiXCR; each CDR3 protein has one entry. The sample shows over 100,000 distinct CDR3 sequences, less than 97% of them seen only once. V lost 6 bases to trimming and J lost 1 base, with 10 bases between them. The CDR3 covers 14 residues. The germline V gene has CDR1 MNHEY and CDR2 SVGAGI. Sequenced sample: CD4+ T cells from PBMCs. The gene calls are TRBV6-5 and TRBJ1-5; D is perhaps TRBD1 (5 bases). This receptor was obtained from a human donor in good health. In DNA form, the CDR3 reads TGTGCCAGCAGCGGGGGAGTGAGCAATCAGCCCCAGCATTTT. Protein: CASSGGVSNQPQHF.